Each of the 6 T cell receptor beta chains below was sequenced from the same sample in a study of cytomegalovirus exposure and HLA in healthy donors. PCR employed 60 Vbeta and 13 Jbeta primers. Produced via immunoSEQ multiplex PCR; TCRdb's table is partial and in-frame only. The sample consists of roughly 200,000 clones, about 9.4% of them appearing once. Sequencing used PBMCs. These receptors originate from a woman in her twenties or thirties in good health and CMV-seropositive.

This clone was found a few times. V is TRBV7-2 and J is TRBJ2-1; 11 positions match TRBD2. From germline, CDR1 is SGHTA and CDR2 FQGNSA. The CDR3 has 14 residues. V shed 5 bases and J 9 bases; nucleotides not matched to a gene: 6. CDR3 region: CASSPNGLAGEQFF. The CDR3 bases are TGTGCCAGCAGCCCGAATGGACTAGCGGGTGAGCAGTTCTTC.

The chain combines TRBV19 with TRBJ2-7; 12 bases align to TRBD2. Germline assignment: CDR1 LNHDA and CDR2 SQIVND (reference sequence). V dropped 3 bases and J dropped 6; count of bases not matched to a gene: 6. The CDR3 has 15 residues. Here the CDR3 reads CASSITLAGGTEQYF. The CDR3 nucleotides read TGTGCCAGTAGTATTACACTAGCGGGAGGTACCGAGCAGTACTTC.

The V and J genes are TRBV7-2 and TRBJ1-5; 9 bases align to TRBD1. In germline, CDR1 is SGHTA, CDR2 FQGNSA. CDR3 length: 15 residues. Unmatched junction bases numbered 4, after V lost 1 base and J lost 6 bases. Here the CDR3 reads CASSLGQGQGQPQHF. CDR3 DNA: TGTGCCAGCAGCTTAGGGCAGGGACAGGGTCAGCCCCAGCATTTT. Filled out from reference TRBV7-2 and TRBJ1-5, the complete variable domain reads GAGVSQSPSNKVTEKGKDVELRCDPISGHTALYWYRQSLGQGLEFLIYFQGNSAPDKSGLPSDRFSAERTGGSVSTLTIQRTQQEDSAVYLCASSLGQGQGQPQHFGDGTRLSIL.

The chain joins TRBV6-1 to TRBJ1-3, with 7 bases that match TRBD1. The CDR3 extends over 15 amino acids. V shed 7 bases, J shed 4 bases, and the junction held 10 bases outside the gene matches. Looked up from germline, CDR1 is MNHNS and CDR2 is SASEGT. The CDR3 DNA is TGTGCCAGCAAATCGGTCCAGGGGGGAGGAAACACCATATATTTT. This sequence encodes CASKSVQGGGNTIYF.

This clone was detected a few times. The V and J genes are TRBV2 and TRBJ1-4; 9 bases agree with TRBD1. V lost 7 bases to trimming and J lost 4 bases; unmatched junction nucleotides: 7. Germline CDR1 reads SNHLY; CDR2 reads FYNNEI. The CDR3 covers 15 residues. CDR3 amino acids: CASMETGGGNEKLFF. The CDR3 DNA reads TGTGCCAGCATGGAGACAGGGGGTGGTAATGAAAAACTGTTTTTT. Using reference TRBV2 and TRBJ1-4 for the parts outside the CDR3, the full variable domain is EPEVTQTPSHQVTQMGQEVILRCVPISNHLYFYWYRQILGQKVEFLVSFYNNEISEKSEIFDDQFSVERPDGSNFTLKIRSTKLEDSAMYFCASMETGGGNEKLFFGSGTQLSVL.

This clone was picked up a small number of times. The chain is built from TRBV5-1 and TRBJ1-2; D remains unclear. CDR3 length equals 11 residues. Trimming removed 4 bases from V and 8 bases from J, with 9 bases in between. CDR1 SGHRS and CDR2 YFSETQ come from the germline V gene. The CDR3 region is CASSREGGYTF. The CDR3 nucleotides read TGCGCCAGCAGCCGGGAGGGAGGCTACACCTTC.